This section outlines one TCR beta chain sequence together with its context. Assay: immunoSEQ multiplex PCR; the TCRdb copy retains only in-frame clones and omits some. Of fewer than 300,000 clones listed, under 90% are singletons. This entry belongs to a study of blood T cell repertoires in COVID-19. Germline CDR1 and CDR2: MGHRA and YSYEKL. This CDR3 spans 15 amino acids. V was clipped by 4 bases and J by 4 bases; unmatched bases: 6. V gene TRBV4-1 combines with J gene TRBJ1-2, with 10 nucleotides matching TRBD1. The sequencing sample was made of peripheral blood. This receptor was identified in an older woman with active or convalescent COVID-19. Written as DNA, the CDR3 is TGCGCCAGCAGCCCCAGACAGGGGGCATCCTATGGCTACACCTTC. It encodes CASSPRQGASYGYTF.